The 25 T cell receptor beta chains below come from one sample, sequenced in a study of T cells in Graves' hyperthyroidism and ophthalmopathy. There were TCR beta CDR3 regions amplified from RNA transcripts. First-round RT-PCR of the TCR CDR3 relied on the HTBI primer set. TCRdb reanalysed the multiplex PCR reads using MiXCR and keeps one entry per CDR3 protein. The sample records 660,000 or so distinct CDR3 sequences, about a fifth being singletons. The sample taken for sequencing was blood. These receptors were obtained from a man younger than 40 with Graves' ophthalmopathy.

The chain uses TRBV20-1 and TRBJ2-1; D is ambiguous. The V gene's germline CDR1 is DFQATT and CDR2 SNEGSKA (reference sequence). The CDR3 runs 14 residues. V lost 3 bases to trimming and J lost 5 bases, with 14 bases between them. The DNA for the CDR3 is TGCAGTGCTAGGTCTAGGAAAGACAACAATGAGCAGTTCTTC. Amino acid sequence: CSARSRKDNNEQFF.

This clonotype was detected many times. The rearrangement joins TRBV27 to TRBJ2-7, with 9 bases fitting TRBD1. V shed 4 bases and J 5 bases; nucleotides not matched to a gene: 3. The CDR3 loop spans 13 amino acids. The V gene's germline CDR1 is MNHEY and CDR2 SMNVEV (reference sequence). CDR3 DNA: TGTGCCAGCAGTTCCGGGACAGGGAACGAGCAGTACTTC. Protein product: CASSSGTGNEQYF.

The J gene is TRBJ2-2, the V gene TRBV19; 13 bases are shared with TRBD2. Germline values: CDR1 LNHDA, CDR2 SQIVND (reference sequence). V was clipped by 5 bases and J by 5 bases; unmatched bases: 5. This CDR3 region has 16 residues. The CDR3 is CASSGLAGAQTGELFF. The CDR3 DNA is TGTGCCAGTAGTGGACTAGCGGGAGCCCAAACCGGGGAGCTGTTTTTT.

The chain links TRBV6-1 to TRBJ2-7; D possibly corresponds to TRBD1 (6 bases). There are 14 residues in the CDR3. Trimming shortened V by 5 bases and J by 3 bases, and 14 bases separated the two germline ends. In germline, CDR1 is MNHNS, CDR2 SASEGT. The CDR3 protein is CASSKPGQVYEQYF. In DNA form, the CDR3 reads TGTGCCAGCAGTAAACCGGGACAAGTCTACGAGCAGTACTTC.

V and J are TRBV20-1 and TRBJ1-5; D not resolved. With 5 bases removed from V and 2 bases from J, the gap between germline ends came to 13 bases. Germline loops: CDR1 DFQATT, CDR2 SNEGSKA (reference sequence). The CDR3 contains 14 residues. The CDR3, as DNA: TGCAGTGCTGCCCCAGGTTTGGGCAATCAGCCCCAGCATTTT. Its translation: CSAAPGLGNQPQHF.

This clonotype was counted ten times or more. The genes are TRBV6-1 and TRBJ1-2; 8 bases line up with TRBD1. The CDR3 consists of 15 residues. Per germline, CDR1 MNHNS and CDR2 SASEGT. V trimming: 6 bases; J trimming: 0 bases; junction bases outside the gene matches: 6. CDR3 residues: CASRPTDRANYGYTF. DNA for the CDR3: TGTGCCAGCAGACCTACGGACAGGGCTAACTATGGCTACACCTTC.

The sample holds many counts of this clonotype. The gene calls are TRBV5-5 and TRBJ1-1; the D gene is possibly TRBD1 (5 bases). This CDR3 has 16 residues. Trimming pared 3 bases from V and 0 bases from J, leaving 15 bases between. CDR1 is SGHKS and CDR2 is YYEKEE in the germline V gene (reference sequence). CDR3 nucleotides: TGTGCCAGCAGCTCCCCCCGTGGGGCGATGAACACTGAAGCTTTCTTT. This encodes CASSSPRGAMNTEAFF.

This clonotype has a count of ten or more. The gene calls are TRBV28 and TRBJ2-3, with TRBD2 matching 15 bases. The CDR3 runs 17 residues. J gave up 5 bases and V 5 bases, and 8 bases lay outside the gene matches. Germline assignment: CDR1 MDHEN and CDR2 SYDVKM. This CDR3 reads CASSPGTSGRSGDTQYF. As DNA, the CDR3 is TGTGCCAGCAGTCCCGGGACTAGCGGGAGGAGTGGAGATACGCAGTATTTT.

The rearrangement uses TRBV3-1 and TRBJ2-1; 12 bases are shared with TRBD2. Germline V lookup: CDR1 LGHDT, CDR2 YNNKEL (reference sequence). The CDR3 totals 17 residues. V was pared by 4 bases and J by 9 bases, with 13 bases of the junction left unmatched. The CDR3 bases are TGTGCCAGCAGCCCCTCGGGGGGACTAGCGGGCTTGGGTGAGCAGTTCTTC. The encoded protein is CASSPSGGLAGLGEQFF.

This chain links TRBV27 with TRBJ2-7; D remains ambiguous. The germline V gene encodes CDR1 MNHEY and CDR2 SMNVEV (reference sequence). This CDR3 region has 15 residues. V lost 7 bases and J 6 bases, leaving 22 bases between the germline ends. The CDR3 loop reads CASTLISRAGSEQYF. For the CDR3, the DNA is TGTGCCAGCACGCTTATTTCCCGCGCAGGCTCCGAGCAGTACTTC.

The chain employs TRBV6-1 and TRBJ2-7; D is possibly TRBD1 (6 bases). The CDR3 length is 11 residues. Germline loops: CDR1 MNHNS, CDR2 SASEGT. CDR3 in DNA: TGTTCAACAGGGCGCGGTTACGAGCAGTACTTC. Protein: CSTGRGYEQYF.

This clonotype has only a few counts. The V call is TRBV7-2, the J call TRBJ1-1, with a weak D call TRBD1 (6 bases). Trimming pared 1 base from V and 1 base from J, leaving 16 bases between. The germline CDR1 and CDR2 sequences are SGHTA and FQGNSA. The CDR3 runs to 17 residues. The CDR3 nucleotides are TGTGCCAGCAGCTTAGTAGGGCACAGGGTTGGGAACACTGAAGCTTTCTTT. Its protein product is CASSLVGHRVGNTEAFF.

This clonotype was observed at least ten times. This chain links TRBV11-2 with TRBJ2-7; TRBD2 matches at 8 bases. The CDR3 runs 14 residues. The germline CDR1 and CDR2 sequences are SGHAT and FQNNGV. Trimming at V came to 5 bases and at J to 2 bases, leaving 5 bases not matched to a gene. The CDR3 loop reads CASSRIAGPYEQYF. The CDR3 region has the DNA TGTGCCAGCAGCCGTATAGCGGGACCCTACGAGCAGTACTTC.

The rearrangement links TRBV15 to TRBJ2-1; D uncertain. The CDR3 consists of 16 residues. In germline, CDR1 is LNHNV, CDR2 YYDKDF (reference sequence). V lost 0 bases and J lost 5, with 14 bases in between. The CDR3 reads CATSRDHPALNNEQFF. The CDR3, as DNA: TGTGCCACCAGCAGAGATCACCCAGCGCTAAACAATGAGCAGTTCTTC.

V is TRBV7-9 and J is TRBJ2-7, with D possibly TRBD2 on 6 matching bases. CDR3 size: 16 residues. With 1 base removed from V and 3 bases from J, the gap between germline ends came to 16 bases. The germline V gene encodes CDR1 SEHNR and CDR2 FQNEAQ (reference sequence). CDR3 amino acids: CASSLGWVGGVYEQYF. DNA for the CDR3: TGTGCCAGCAGCTTAGGCTGGGTGGGCGGGGTCTACGAGCAGTACTTC.

This chain uses TRBV12-3 or TRBV12-4 with TRBJ2-2; TRBD1 matches 7 bases. The CDR3 covers 16 residues. V shed 6 bases, J shed 0 bases, and the junction held 7 bases outside the gene matches. The CDR3 is CASRATGAPNTGELFF. CDR3 DNA: TGTGCCAGCAGGGCTACAGGGGCCCCGAACACCGGGGAGCTGTTTTTT.

The rearrangement uses TRBV6-2 or TRBV6-3 and TRBJ2-1; 12 bases line up with TRBD2. V was pared by 4 bases and J by 7 bases, with 8 bases of the junction left unmatched. The germline V gene encodes CDR1 MNHEY and CDR2 SVGEGT. This CDR3 contains 16 residues. The CDR3 region is CASSSSGTSGWNEQFF. The CDR3 DNA reads as TGTGCCAGCAGTTCGTCCGGGACTAGCGGGTGGAATGAGCAGTTCTTC.

The chain couples TRBV14 to TRBJ2-5; the D gene is possibly TRBD1 (5 bases). Germline CDR1 is SGHDN and CDR2 is FVKESK. V was cut by 0 bases and J by 13 bases, with 15 bases left in between. This CDR3 is built from 13 residues. CDR3 region: CASSQDLVQGWYF. The DNA for the CDR3 is TGTGCCAGCAGCCAAGATCTGGTTCAGGGCTGGTACTTC.

In regard to this clonotype: This could be a read error, since a much larger clone is one nucleotide away. The chain employs TRBV18 and TRBJ1-5, with D uncertain. Trimming cost V 2 bases and J 6 bases, with 17 bases left between them. Germline V gene sequence: CDR1 KGHSH, CDR2 LQKENI. CDR3 length equals 16 residues. CDR3 sequence: CASSPNPSKRSQPQHF. The CDR3, as DNA: TGTGCCAGCTCACCAAATCCCTCCAAAAGAAGTCAGCCCCAGCATTTT. The full variable domain, its missing parts supplied by reference TRBV18 and TRBJ1-5, is NAGVMQNPRHLVRRRGQEARLRCSPMKGHSHVYWYRQLPEEGLKFMVYLQKENIIDESGMPKERFSAEFPKEGPSILRIQQVVRGDSAAYFCASSPNPSKRSQPQHFGDGTRLSIL.

This clonotype came up a few times. The chain links TRBV28 to TRBJ1-2; D unclear. This CDR3 contains 14 residues. The ends were cut back, 5 bases at V and 2 bases at J, with 12 bases in the middle. Germline V gives CDR1 MDHEN, CDR2 SYDVKM. The CDR3 region has the DNA TGTGCCAGCAGTCAGCCTCCAGAGAACTATGGCTACACCTTC. Its translation: CASSQPPENYGYTF.

In its sample, this clonotype was seen a few times. The chain is built from TRBV30 and TRBJ2-1, with 8 bases fitting TRBD2. Germline V gene lookup returns CDR1 GTSNPN and CDR2 SVGIG (reference sequence). CDR3 size: 14 residues. J lost 3 bases, V lost 4 bases, and 5 bases had no gene match. The CDR3 sequence is CAWTPGLGYNEQFF. The DNA for the CDR3 is TGTGCCTGGACCCCGGGACTAGGCTACAATGAGCAGTTCTTC.

This clonotype was seen a handful of times. J is TRBJ2-3 and V is TRBV6-1, with TRBD2 matching 7 bases. The CDR3 has 15 amino acids. CDR1 and CDR2 (germline): MNHNS, SASEGT. After removal of 2 bases from V and 2 bases from J, the junction contained 4 bases not matched to a gene. This CDR3 is CASSEITSVTDTQYF. DNA for the CDR3: TGTGCCAGCAGTGAAATAACTAGCGTCACAGATACGCAGTATTTT.

There are a few counts of this clonotype. The chain recombines TRBV4-3 with TRBJ2-1, with 7 nucleotides matching TRBD1. The CDR3 is 13 residues long. The germline CDR1 and CDR2 sequences are LGHNA and YSLEER. With V trimmed by 4 bases and J by 7 bases, 4 bases remained unmatched. CDR3 sequence reads: CASSRDRGNEQFF. The CDR3 nucleotides read TGCGCCAGCAGCCGGGACAGAGGGAATGAGCAGTTCTTC.

This clonotype was counted between two and nine times. The chain has TRBV7-9 and TRBJ2-5, with 11 positions matching TRBD2. From germline, CDR1 is SEHNR and CDR2 FQNEAQ (reference sequence). V shed 6 bases, J shed 2 bases, and the junction held 11 bases outside the gene matches. The CDR3 length is 17 residues. The CDR3 spells CASRGRIGTSGQETQYF. The CDR3 DNA is TGTGCCAGCAGGGGAAGAATAGGGACTAGCGGACAAGAGACCCAGTACTTC.

This clonotype was observed at least ten times. The V and J genes are TRBV12-3 or TRBV12-4 and TRBJ1-5; 7 bases match TRBD1. V trimming: 5 bases; J trimming: 1 base; junction bases outside the gene matches: 5. This CDR3 region has 15 residues. CDR3 in amino acids: CASSTRGLSNQPQHF. The CDR3 DNA is TGTGCCAGCAGTACCAGGGGGTTGAGCAATCAGCCCCAGCATTTT.